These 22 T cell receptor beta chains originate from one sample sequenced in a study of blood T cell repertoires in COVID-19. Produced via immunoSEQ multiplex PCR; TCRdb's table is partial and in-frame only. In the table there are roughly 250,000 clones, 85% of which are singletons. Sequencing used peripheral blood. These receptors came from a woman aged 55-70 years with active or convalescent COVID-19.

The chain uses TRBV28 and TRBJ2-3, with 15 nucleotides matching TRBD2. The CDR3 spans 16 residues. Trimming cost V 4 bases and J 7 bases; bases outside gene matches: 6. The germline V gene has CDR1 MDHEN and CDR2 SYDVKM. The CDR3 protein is CASSSRTSGGDYTQYF. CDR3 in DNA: TGTGCCAGCAGTTCAAGGACTAGCGGGGGGGATTATACGCAGTATTTT.

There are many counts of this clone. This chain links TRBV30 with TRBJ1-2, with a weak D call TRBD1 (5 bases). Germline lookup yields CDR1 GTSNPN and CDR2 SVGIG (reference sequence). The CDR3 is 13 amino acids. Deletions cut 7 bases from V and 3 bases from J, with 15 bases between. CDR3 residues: CASFTQGDYGYTF. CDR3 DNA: TGTGCCTCATTTACGCAGGGCGACTATGGCTACACCTTC.

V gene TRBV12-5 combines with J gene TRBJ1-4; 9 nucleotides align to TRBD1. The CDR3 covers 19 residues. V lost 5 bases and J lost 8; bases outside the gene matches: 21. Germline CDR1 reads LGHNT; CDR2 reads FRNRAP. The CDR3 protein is CASGGLDRGGSLRREKLFF. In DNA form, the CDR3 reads TGTGCTAGTGGTGGCCTGGACAGGGGTGGGTCGCTACGCAGGGAAAAACTGTTTTTT. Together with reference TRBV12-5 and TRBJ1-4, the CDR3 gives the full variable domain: DARVTQTPRHKVTEMGQEVTMRCQPILGHNTVFWYRQTMMQGLELLAYFRNRAPLDDSGMPKDRFSAEMPDATLATLKIQPSEPRDSAVYFCASGGLDRGGSLRREKLFFGSGTQLSVL.

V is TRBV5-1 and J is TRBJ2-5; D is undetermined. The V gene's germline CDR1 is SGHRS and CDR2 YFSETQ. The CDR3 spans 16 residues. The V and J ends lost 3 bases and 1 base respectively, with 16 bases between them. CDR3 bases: TGCGCCAGCAGCTACACTGGGCAGGCTCCCCAAGAGACCCAGTACTTC. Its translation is CASSYTGQAPQETQYF.

The CDR3 sequence: CASSQGVGAGNEKLFF. DNA of the CDR3: TGTGCCAGCAGCCAAGGAGTGGGTGCGGGGAATGAAAAACTGTTTTTT. This chain joins TRBV3-1 (or the pseudogene TRBV3-2) and TRBJ1-4; D is undetermined. This CDR3 has 16 residues. The germline CDR1 and CDR2 sequences are LGHDT and YNNKEL (reference sequence). Trimming removed 1 base from V and 5 bases from J, with 14 bases in between.

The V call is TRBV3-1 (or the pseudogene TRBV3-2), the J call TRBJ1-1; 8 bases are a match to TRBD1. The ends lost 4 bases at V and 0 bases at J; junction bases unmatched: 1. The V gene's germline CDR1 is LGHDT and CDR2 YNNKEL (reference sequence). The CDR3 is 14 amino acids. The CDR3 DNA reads TGTGCCAGCAGCCGGACAGGGATGAACACTGAAGCTTTCTTT. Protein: CASSRTGMNTEAFF.

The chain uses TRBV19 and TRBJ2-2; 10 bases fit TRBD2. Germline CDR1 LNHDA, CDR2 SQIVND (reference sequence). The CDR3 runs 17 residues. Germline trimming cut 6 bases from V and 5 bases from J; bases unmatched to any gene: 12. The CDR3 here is CASRPRGLAGDTGELFF. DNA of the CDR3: TGTGCCAGTAGACCCCGGGGGCTAGCGGGAGATACCGGGGAGCTGTTTTTT. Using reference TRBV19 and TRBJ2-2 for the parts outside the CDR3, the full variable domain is DGGITQSPKYLFRKEGQNVTLSCEQNLNHDAMYWYRQDPGQGLRLIYYSQIVNDFQKGDIAEGYSVSREKKESFPLTVTSAQKNPTAFYLCASRPRGLAGDTGELFFGEGSRLTVL.

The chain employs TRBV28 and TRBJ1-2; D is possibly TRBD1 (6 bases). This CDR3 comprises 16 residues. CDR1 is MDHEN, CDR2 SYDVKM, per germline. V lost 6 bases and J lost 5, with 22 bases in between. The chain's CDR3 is CASRETSGGAGYGYTF. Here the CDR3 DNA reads TGTGCCAGCAGGGAGACGAGCGGGGGCGCAGGGTATGGCTACACCTTC.

Written as DNA, the CDR3 is TGTGCCAGCAGCCAGGGTAGCGGGAGGGGCGATGAGCAGTTCTTC. It codes for CASSQGSGRGDEQFF. This rearrangement joins TRBV4-2 to TRBJ2-1; 11 bases match TRBD2. With V trimmed by 3 bases and J by 8 bases, 6 bases remained unmatched. The CDR3 spans 15 residues. CDR1 LGHNA and CDR2 YNFKEQ come from the germline V gene.

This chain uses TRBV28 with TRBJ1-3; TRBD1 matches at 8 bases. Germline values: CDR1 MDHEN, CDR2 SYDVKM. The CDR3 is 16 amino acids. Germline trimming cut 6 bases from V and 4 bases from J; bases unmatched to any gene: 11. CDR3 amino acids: CASSSSGGVRGNTIYF. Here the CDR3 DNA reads TGTGCCAGCAGCAGCTCAGGGGGCGTGAGAGGAAACACCATATATTTT.

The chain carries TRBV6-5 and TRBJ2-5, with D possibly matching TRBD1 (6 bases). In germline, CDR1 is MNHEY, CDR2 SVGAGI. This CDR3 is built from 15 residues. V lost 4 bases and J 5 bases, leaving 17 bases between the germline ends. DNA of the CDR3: TGTGCCAGCAGTTCCTCCCCGCCAGGGGCCGAGACCCAGTACTTC. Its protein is CASSSSPPGAETQYF.

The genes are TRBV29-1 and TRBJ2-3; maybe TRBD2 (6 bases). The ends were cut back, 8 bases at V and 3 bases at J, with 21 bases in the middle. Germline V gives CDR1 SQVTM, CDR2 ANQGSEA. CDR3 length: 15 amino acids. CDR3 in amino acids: CSTGPGGVGTDTQYF. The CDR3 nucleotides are TGCAGCACCGGCCCCGGGGGTGTGGGAACAGATACGCAGTATTTT.

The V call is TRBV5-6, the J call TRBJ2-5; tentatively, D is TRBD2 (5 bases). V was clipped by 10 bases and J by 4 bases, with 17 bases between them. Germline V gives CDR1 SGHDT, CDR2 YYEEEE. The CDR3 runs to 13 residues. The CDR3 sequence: CAPRGSGGETQYF. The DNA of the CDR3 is TGTGCCCCCCGAGGGAGCGGAGGAGAGACCCAGTACTTC. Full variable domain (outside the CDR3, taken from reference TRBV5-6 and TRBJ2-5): DAGVTQSPTHLIKTRGQQVTLRCSPKSGHDTVSWYQQALGQGPQFIFQYYEEEERQRGNFPDRFSGHQFPNYSSELNVNALLLGDSALYLCAPRGSGGETQYFGPGTRLLVL.

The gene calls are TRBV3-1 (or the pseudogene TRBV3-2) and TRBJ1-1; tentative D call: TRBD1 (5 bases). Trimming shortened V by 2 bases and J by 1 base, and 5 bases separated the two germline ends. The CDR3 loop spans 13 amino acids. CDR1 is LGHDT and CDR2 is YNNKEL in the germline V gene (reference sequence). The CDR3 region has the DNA TGTGCCAGCAGCCAAACAGGGAACACTGAAGCTTTCTTT. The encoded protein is CASSQTGNTEAFF.

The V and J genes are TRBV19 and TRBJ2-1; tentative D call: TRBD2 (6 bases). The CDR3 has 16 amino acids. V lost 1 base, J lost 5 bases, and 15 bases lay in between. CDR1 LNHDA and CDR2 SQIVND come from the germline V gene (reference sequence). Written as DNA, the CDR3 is TGTGCCAGTAGTATAGGCGCTAGCGCTAGCGACAATGAGCAGTTCTTC. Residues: CASSIGASASDNEQFF. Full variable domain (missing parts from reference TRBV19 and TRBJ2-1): DGGITQSPKYLFRKEGQNVTLSCEQNLNHDAMYWYRQDPGQGLRLIYYSQIVNDFQKGDIAEGYSVSREKKESFPLTVTSAQKNPTAFYLCASSIGASASDNEQFFGPGTRLTVL.

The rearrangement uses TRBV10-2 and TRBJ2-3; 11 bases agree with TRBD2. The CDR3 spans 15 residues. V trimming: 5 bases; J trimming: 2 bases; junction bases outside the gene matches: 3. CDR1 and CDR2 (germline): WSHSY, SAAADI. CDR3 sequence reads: CASSPSGGNTDTQYF. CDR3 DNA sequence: TGCGCCAGCAGTCCTAGCGGGGGGAACACAGATACGCAGTATTTT.

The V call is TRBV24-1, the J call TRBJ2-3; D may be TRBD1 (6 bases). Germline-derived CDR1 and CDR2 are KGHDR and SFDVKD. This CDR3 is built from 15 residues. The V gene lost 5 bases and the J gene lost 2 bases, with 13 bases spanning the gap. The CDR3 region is CATSVWDTDTDTQYF. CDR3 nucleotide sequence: TGTGCCACCAGTGTGTGGGACACTGACACAGATACGCAGTATTTT.

DNA for the CDR3: TGTGCCAGCTCACCAAGGAGTCAGGGGGCCGAGAGTTCACCCCTCCACTTT. Protein product: CASSPRSQGAESSPLHF. The chain couples TRBV18 to TRBJ1-6; 8 nucleotides agree with TRBD1. This CDR3 contains 17 residues. Germline-derived CDR1 and CDR2 are KGHSH and LQKENI. The V segment lost 2 bases and the J segment 9 bases; nucleotides outside the gene matches: 12.

The CDR3 sequence: CASSPDRGRGGEQFF. CDR3 DNA: TGTGCCAGCAGCCCCGACAGGGGCCGAGGGGGTGAGCAGTTCTTC. The V call is TRBV7-9, the J call TRBJ2-1, with 8 bases fitting TRBD1. The J segment lost 9 bases and the V segment lost 5 bases, leaving 12 bases of the junction unmatched. This CDR3 contains 15 residues. Germline CDR1 reads SEHNR; CDR2 reads FQNEAQ (reference sequence).

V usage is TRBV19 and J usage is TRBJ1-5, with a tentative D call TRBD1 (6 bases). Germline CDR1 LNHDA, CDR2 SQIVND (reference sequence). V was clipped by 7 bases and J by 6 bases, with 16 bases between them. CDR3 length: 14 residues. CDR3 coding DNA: TGTGCCAGTAATGGACAGAGCCTCGGTCAGCCCCAGCATTTT. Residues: CASNGQSLGQPQHF.

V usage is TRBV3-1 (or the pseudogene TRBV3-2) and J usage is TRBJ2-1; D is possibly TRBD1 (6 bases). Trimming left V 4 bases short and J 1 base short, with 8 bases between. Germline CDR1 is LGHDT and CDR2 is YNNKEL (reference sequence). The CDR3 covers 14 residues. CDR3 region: CASSLGQSYNEQFF. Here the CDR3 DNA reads TGTGCCAGCAGCCTCGGACAGTCCTACAATGAGCAGTTCTTC.

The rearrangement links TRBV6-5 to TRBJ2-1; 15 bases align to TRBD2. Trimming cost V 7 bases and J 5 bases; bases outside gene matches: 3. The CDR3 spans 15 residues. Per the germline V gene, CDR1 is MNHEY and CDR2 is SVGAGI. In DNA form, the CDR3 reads TGTGCCAGCACGGGACTAGCGGGGGGAAACAATGAGCAGTTCTTC. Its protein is CASTGLAGGNNEQFF.